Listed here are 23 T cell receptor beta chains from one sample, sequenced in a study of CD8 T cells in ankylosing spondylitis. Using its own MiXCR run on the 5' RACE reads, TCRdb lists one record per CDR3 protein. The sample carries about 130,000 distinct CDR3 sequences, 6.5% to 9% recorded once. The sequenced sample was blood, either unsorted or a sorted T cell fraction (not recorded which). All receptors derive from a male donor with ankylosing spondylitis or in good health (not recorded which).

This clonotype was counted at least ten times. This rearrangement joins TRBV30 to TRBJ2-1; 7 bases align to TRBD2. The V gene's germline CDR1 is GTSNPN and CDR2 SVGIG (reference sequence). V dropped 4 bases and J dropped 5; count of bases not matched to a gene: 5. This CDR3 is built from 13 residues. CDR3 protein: CAWNGGGHNEQFF. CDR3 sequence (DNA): TGTGCCTGGAATGGGGGAGGGCACAATGAGCAGTTCTTC.

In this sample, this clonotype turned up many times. DNA of the CDR3: TGTGCCTCCGGCTCGGGACAGGGGTACTCTGGAAACACCATATATTTT. This gives the protein CASGSGQGYSGNTIYF. This chain joins TRBV12-3 or TRBV12-4 and TRBJ1-3, with 10 bases fitting TRBD1. J lost 0 bases, V lost 11 bases, and 10 bases had no gene match. This CDR3 has 16 residues.

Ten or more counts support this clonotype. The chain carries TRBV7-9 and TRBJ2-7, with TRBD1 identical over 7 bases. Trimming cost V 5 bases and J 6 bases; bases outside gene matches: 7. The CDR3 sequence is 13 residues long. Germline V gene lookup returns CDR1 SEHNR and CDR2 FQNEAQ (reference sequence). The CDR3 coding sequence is TGTGCCAGCAGCGGAAAGACAGGGACCGAGCAGTACTTC. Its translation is CASSGKTGTEQYF.

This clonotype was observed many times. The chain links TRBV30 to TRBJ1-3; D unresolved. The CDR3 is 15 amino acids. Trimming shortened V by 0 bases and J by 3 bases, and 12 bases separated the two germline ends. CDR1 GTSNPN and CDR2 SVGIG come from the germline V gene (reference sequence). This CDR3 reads CAWSVTGVVGNTIYF. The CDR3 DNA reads TGTGCCTGGAGTGTAACTGGGGTGGTTGGAAACACCATATATTTT.

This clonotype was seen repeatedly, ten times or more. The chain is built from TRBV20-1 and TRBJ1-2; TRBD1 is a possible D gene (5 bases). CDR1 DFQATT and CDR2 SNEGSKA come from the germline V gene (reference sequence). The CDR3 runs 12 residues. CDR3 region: CSLPAGDYGYTF. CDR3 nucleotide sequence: TGCAGCCTACCGGCGGGGGACTATGGCTACACCTTC.

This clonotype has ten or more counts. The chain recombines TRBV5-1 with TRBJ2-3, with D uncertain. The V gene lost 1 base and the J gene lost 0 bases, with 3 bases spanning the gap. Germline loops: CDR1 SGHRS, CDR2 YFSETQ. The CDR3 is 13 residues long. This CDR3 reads CASSLKSTDTQYF. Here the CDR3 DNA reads TGCGCCAGCAGCTTGAAAAGCACAGATACGCAGTATTTT.

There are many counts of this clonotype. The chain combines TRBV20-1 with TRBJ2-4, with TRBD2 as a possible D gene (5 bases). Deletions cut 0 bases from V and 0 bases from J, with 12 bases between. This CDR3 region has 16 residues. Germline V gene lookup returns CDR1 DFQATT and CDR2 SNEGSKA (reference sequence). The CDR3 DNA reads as TGCAGTGCTAGAGATCGCGGGTGGGGAGCCAAAAACATTCAGTACTTC. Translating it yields CSARDRGWGAKNIQYF.

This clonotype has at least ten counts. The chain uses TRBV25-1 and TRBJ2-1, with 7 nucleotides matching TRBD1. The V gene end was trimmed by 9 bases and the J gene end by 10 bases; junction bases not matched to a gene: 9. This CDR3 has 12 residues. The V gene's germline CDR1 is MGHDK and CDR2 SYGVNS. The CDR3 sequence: CASSTGVNEQFF. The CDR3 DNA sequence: TGTGCCAGTTCCACAGGGGTCAACGAGCAGTTCTTC.

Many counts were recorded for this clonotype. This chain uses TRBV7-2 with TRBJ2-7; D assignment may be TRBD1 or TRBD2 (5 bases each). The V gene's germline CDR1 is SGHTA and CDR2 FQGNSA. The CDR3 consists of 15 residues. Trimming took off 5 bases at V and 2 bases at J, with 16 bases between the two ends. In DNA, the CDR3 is TGTGCCAGCAGCCGTCCCGGGACGGGAACCTACGAGCAGTACTTC. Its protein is CASSRPGTGTYEQYF.

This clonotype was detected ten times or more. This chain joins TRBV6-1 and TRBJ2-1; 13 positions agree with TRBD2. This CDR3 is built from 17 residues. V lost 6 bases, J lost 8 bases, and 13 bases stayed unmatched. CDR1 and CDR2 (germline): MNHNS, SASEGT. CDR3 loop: CASRRTSGRTLPDEQFF. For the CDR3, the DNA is TGTGCCAGCAGGAGGACTAGCGGGAGAACCCTGCCGGATGAGCAGTTCTTC.

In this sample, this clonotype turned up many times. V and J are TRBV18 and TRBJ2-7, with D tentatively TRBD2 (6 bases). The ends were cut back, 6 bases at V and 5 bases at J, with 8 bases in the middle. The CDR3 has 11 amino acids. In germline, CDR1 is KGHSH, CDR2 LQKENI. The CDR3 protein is CASSRGHEQYF. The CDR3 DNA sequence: TGTGCCAGCTCGCGGGGACACGAGCAGTACTTC.

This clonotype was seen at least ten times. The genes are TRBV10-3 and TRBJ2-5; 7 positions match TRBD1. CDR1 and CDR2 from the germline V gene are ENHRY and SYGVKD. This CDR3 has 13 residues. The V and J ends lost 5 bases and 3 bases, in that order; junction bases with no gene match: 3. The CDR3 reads CAISSGTEETQYF. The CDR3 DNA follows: TGTGCCATCAGTTCCGGGACAGAAGAGACCCAGTACTTC.

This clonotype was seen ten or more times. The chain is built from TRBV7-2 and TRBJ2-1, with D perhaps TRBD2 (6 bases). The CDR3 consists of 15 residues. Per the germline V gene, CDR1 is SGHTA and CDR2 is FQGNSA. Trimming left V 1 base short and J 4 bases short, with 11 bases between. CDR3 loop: CASSLGMEGYNEQFF. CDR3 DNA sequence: TGTGCCAGCAGCTTAGGTATGGAGGGTTACAATGAGCAGTTCTTC.

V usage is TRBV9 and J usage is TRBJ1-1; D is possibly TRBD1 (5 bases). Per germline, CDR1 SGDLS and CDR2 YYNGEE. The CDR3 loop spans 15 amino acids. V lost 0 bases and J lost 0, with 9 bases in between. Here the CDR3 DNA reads TGTGCCAGCAGCGTAGTTGGGGGACTGAACACTGAAGCTTTCTTT. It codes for CASSVVGGLNTEAFF.

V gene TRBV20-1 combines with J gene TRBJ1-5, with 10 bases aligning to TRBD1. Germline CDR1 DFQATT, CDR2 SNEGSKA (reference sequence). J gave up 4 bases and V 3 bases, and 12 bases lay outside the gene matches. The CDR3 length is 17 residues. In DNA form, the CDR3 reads TGCAGTGCTAGGGTCCGTCCCGGGACAGGGGCGAATCAGCCCCAGCATTTT. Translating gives CSARVRPGTGANQPQHF.

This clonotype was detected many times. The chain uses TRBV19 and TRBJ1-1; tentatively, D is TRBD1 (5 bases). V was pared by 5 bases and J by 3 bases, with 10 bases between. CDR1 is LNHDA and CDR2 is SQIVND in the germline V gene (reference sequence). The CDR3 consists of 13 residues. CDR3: CASSSTEYTEAFF. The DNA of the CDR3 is TGTGCCAGTAGTTCGACAGAGTACACTGAAGCTTTCTTT.

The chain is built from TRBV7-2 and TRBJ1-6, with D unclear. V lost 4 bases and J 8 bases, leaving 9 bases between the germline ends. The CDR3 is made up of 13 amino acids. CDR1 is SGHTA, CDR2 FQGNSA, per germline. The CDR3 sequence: CASSSPPDSPLHF. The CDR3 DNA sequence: TGTGCCAGCAGCTCCCCACCCGATTCACCCCTCCACTTT.

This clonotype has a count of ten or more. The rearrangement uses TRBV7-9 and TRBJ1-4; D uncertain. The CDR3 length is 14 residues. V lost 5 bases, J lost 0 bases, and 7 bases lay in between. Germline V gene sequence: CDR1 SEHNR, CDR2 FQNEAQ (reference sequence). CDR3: CASSKRATNEKLFF. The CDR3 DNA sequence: TGTGCCAGCAGCAAACGTGCAACTAATGAAAAACTGTTTTTT.

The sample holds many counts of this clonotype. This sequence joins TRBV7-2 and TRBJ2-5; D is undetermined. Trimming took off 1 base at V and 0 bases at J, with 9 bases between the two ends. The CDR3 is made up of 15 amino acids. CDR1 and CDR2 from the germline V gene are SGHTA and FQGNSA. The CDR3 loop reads CASSLVIAHQETQYF. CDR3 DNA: TGTGCCAGCAGCTTAGTTATCGCGCACCAAGAGACCCAGTACTTC.

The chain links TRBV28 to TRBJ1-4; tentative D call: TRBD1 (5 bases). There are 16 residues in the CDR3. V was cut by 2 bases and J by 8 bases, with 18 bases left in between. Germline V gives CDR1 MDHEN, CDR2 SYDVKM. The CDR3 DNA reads TGTGCCAGCAGTTTAAACGTTGGGCAGGGTGGAGAAAAACTGTTTTTT. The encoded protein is CASSLNVGQGGEKLFF.

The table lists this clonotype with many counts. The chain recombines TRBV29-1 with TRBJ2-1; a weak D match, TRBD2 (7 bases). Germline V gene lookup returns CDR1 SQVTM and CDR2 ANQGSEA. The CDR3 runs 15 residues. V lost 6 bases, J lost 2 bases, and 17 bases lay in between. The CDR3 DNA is TGCAGCGTCAAAAAGGGGGGGGGGCCCTACAATGAGCAGTTCTTC. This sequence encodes CSVKKGGGPYNEQFF.

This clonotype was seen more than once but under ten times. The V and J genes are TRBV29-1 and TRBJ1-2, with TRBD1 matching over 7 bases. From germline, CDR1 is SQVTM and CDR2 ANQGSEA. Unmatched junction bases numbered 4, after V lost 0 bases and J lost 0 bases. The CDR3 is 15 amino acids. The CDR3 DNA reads TGCAGCGTTGAAGAGGGGGGACAGCCTAACTATGGCTACACCTTC. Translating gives CSVEEGGQPNYGYTF.

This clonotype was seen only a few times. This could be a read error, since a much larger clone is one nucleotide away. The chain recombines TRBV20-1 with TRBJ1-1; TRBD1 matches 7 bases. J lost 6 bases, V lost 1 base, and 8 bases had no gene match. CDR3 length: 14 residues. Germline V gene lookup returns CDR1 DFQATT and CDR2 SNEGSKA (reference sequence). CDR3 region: CSARAPTGDPEAFF. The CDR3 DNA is TGCAGTGCTAGAGCCCCTACAGGGGACCCTGAAGCTTTCTTT.